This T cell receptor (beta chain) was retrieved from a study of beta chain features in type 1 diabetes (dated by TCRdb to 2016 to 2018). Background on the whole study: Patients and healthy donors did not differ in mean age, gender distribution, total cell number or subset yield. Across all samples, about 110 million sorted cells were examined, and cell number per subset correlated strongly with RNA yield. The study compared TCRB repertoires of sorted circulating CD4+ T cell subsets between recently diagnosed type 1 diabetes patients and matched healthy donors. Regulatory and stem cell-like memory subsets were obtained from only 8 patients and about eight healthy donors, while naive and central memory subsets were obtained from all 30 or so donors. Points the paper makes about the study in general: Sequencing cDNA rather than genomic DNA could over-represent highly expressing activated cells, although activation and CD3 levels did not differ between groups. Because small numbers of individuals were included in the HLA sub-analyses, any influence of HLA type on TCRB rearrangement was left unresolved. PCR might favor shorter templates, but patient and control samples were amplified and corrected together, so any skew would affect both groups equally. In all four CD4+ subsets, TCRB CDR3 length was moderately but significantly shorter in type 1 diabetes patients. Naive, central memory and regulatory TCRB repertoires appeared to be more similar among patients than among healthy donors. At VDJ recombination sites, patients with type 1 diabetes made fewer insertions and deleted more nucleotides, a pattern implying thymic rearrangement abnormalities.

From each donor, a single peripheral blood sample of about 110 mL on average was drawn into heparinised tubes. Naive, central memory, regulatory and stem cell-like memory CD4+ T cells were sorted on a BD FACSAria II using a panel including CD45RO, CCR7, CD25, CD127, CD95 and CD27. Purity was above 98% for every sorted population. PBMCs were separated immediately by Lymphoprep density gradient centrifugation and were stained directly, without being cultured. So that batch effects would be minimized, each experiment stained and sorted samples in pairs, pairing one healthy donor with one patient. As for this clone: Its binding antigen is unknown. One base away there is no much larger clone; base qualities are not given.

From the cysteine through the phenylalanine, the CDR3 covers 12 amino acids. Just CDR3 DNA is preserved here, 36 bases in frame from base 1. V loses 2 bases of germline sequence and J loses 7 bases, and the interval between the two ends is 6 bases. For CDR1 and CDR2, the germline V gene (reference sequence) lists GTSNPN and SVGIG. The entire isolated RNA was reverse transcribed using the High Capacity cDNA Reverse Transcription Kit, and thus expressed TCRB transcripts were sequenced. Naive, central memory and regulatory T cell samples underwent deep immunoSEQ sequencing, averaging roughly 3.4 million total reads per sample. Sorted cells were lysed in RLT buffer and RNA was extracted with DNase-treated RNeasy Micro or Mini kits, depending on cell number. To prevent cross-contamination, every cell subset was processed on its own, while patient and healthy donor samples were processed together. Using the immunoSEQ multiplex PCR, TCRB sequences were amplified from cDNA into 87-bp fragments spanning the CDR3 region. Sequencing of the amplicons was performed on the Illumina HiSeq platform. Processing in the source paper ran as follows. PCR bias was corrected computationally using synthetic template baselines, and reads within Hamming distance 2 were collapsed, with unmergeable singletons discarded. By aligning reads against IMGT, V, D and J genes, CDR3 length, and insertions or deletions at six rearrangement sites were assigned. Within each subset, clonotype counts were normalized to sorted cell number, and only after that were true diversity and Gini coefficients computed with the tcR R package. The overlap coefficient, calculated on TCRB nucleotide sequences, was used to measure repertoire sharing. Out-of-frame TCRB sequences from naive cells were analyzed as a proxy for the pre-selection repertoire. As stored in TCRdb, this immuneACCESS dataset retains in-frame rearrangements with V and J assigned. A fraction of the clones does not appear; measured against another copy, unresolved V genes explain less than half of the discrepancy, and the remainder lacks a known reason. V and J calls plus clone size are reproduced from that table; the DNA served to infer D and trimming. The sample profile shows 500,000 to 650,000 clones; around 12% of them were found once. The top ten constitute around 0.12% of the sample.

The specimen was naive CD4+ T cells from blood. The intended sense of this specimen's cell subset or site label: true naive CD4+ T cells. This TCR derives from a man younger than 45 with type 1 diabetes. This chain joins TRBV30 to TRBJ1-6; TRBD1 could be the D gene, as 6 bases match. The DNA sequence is TGTGCCTGGAGTAGGGGGAATTCACCCCTCCACTTT. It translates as CAWSRGNSPLHF. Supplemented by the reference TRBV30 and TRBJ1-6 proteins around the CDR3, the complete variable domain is SQTIHQWPATLVQPVGSPLSLECTVEGTSNPNLYWYRQAAGRGLQLLFYSVGIGQISSEVPQNLSASRPQDRQFILSSKKLLLSDSGFYLCAWSRGNSPLHFGNGTRLTVT.